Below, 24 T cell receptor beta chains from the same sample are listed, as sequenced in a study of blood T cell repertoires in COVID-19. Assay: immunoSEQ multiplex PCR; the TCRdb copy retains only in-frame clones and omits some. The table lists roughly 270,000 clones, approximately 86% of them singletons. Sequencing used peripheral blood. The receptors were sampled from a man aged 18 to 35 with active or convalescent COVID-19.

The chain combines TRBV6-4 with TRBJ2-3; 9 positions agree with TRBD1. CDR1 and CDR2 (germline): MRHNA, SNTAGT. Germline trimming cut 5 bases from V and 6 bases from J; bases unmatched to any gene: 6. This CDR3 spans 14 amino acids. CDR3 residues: CASSTGQGSDTQYF. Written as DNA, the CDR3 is TGTGCCAGCAGTACGGGACAGGGATCCGATACGCAGTATTTT.

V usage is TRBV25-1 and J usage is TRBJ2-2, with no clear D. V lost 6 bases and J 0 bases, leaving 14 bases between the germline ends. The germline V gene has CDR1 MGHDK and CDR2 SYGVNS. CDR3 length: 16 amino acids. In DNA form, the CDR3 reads TGTGCCAGCAGCGATCTCAGGAACCCGAACACCGGGGAGCTGTTTTTT. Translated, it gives CASSDLRNPNTGELFF.

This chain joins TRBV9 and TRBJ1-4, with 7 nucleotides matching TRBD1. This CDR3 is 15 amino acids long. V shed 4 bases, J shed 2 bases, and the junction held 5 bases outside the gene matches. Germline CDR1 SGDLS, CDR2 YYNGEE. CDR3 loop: CASSQTGTTNEKLFF. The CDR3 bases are TGTGCCAGCAGCCAGACAGGGACTACTAATGAAAAACTGTTTTTT.

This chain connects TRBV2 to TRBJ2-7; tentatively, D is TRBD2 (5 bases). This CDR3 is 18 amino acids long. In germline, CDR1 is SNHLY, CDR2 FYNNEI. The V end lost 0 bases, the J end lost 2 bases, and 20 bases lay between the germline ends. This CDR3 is CASSEANLAVTRAYEQYF. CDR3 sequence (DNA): TGTGCCAGCAGTGAAGCCAATCTGGCGGTAACGAGGGCCTACGAGCAGTACTTC.

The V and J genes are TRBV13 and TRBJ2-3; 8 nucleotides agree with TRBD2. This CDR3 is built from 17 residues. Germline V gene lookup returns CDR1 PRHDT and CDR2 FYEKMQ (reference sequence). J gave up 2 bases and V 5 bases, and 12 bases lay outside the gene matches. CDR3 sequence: CASSPGAGTRSTDTQYF. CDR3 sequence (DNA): TGTGCCAGCAGCCCCGGCGCCGGGACTAGGTCCACAGATACGCAGTATTTT.

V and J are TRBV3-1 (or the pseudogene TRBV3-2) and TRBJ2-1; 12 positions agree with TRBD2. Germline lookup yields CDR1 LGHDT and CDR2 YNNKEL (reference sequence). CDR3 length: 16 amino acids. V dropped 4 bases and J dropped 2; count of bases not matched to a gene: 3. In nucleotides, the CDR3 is TGTGCCAGCAGCCCGGGACTAGCGGGCACCTACAATGAGCAGTTCTTC. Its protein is CASSPGLAGTYNEQFF.

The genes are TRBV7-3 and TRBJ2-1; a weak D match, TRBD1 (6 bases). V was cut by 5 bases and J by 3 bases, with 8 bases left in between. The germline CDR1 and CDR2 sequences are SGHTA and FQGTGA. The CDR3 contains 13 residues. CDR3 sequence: CASSRDIYNEQFF. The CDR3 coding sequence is TGTGCCAGCAGCCGGGACATCTACAATGAGCAGTTCTTC.

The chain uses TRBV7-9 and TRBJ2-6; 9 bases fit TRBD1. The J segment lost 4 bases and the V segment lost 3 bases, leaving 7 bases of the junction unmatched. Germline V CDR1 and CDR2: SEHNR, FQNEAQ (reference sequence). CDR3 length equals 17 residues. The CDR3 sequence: CASSLGQGSTGANVLTF. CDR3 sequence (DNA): TGTGCCAGCAGCTTGGGACAGGGCTCTACGGGGGCCAACGTCCTGACTTTC.

CDR3 in amino acids: CASRYAGELFF. In nucleotides, the CDR3 is TGTGCCAGCAGATATGCCGGGGAGCTGTTTTTT. V usage is TRBV12-3 or TRBV12-4 and J usage is TRBJ2-2; D remains unclear. Trimming took off 6 bases at V and 6 bases at J, with 5 bases between the two ends. This CDR3 has 11 amino acids.

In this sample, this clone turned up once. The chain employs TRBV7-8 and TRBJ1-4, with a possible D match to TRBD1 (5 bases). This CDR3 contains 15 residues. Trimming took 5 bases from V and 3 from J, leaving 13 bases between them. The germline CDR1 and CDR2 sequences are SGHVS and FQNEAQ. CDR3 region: CASSPPGGPNEKLFF. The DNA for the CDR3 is TGTGCCAGCAGCCCCCCCGGGGGACCTAATGAAAAACTGTTTTTT.

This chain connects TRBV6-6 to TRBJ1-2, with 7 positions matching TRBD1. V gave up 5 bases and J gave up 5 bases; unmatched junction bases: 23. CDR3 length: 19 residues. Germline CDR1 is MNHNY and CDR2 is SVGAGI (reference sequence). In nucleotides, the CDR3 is TGTGCCAGCAGTCATCCGACAGGGCGCCTAATCCCCGAGGGTTATGGCTACACCTTC. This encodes CASSHPTGRLIPEGYGYTF.

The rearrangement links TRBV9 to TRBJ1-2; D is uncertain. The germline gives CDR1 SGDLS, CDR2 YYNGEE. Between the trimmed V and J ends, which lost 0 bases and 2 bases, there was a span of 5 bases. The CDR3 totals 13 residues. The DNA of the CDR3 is TGTGCCAGCAGCGTAGACGAGAACTATGGCTACACCTTC. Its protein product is CASSVDENYGYTF.

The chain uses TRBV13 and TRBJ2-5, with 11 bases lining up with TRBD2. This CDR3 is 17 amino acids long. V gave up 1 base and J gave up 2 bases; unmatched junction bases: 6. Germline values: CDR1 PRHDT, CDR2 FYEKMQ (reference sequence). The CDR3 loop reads CASSLEASGGIQETQYF. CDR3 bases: TGTGCCAGCAGCTTAGAGGCTAGCGGGGGGATACAAGAGACCCAGTACTTC.

The CDR3 DNA follows: TGTGCCAGTAGTACTTGGGACAGTTTGGTGTTTTTT. Translated, it gives CASSTWDSLVFF. This chain uses TRBV19 with TRBJ2-2, with 7 bases matching TRBD1. Germline V gene lookup returns CDR1 LNHDA and CDR2 SQIVND (reference sequence). J gave up 15 bases and V 4 bases, and 8 bases lay outside the gene matches. The length of the CDR3 is 12 residues.

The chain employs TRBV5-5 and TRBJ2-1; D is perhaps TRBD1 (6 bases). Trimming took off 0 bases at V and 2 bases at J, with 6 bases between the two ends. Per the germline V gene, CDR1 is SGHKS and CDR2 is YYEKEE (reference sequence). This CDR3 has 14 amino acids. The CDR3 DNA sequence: TGTGCCAGCAGCTTGGACAGGGCCTACAATGAGCAGTTCTTC. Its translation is CASSLDRAYNEQFF.

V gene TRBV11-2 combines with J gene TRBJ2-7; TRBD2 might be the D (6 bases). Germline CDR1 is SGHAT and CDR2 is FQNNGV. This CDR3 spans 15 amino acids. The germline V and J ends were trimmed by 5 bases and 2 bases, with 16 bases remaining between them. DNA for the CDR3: TGTGCCAGCAGCCGCCGGGACTCCGGCCCCTACGAGCAGTACTTC. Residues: CASSRRDSGPYEQYF.

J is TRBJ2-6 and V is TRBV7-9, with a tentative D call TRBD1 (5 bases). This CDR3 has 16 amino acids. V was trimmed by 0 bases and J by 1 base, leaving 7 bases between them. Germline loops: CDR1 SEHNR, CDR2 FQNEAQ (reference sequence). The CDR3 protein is CASSLAGVSGANVLTF. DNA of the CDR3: TGTGCCAGCAGCTTAGCAGGGGTGTCTGGGGCCAACGTCCTGACTTTC.

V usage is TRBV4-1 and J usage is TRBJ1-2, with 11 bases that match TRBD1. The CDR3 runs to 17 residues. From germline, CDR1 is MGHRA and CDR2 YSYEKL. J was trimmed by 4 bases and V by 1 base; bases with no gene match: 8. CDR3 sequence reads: CASSQVYRTGGSYGYTF. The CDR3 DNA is TGCGCCAGCAGCCAAGTCTATCGGACAGGGGGCTCCTATGGCTACACCTTC.

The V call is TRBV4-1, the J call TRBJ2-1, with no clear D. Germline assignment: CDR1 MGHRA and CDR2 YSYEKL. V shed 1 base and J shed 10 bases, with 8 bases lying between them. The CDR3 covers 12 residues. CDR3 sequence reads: CASSQVLREQFF. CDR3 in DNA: TGCGCCAGCAGCCAAGTATTGAGGGAGCAGTTCTTC.

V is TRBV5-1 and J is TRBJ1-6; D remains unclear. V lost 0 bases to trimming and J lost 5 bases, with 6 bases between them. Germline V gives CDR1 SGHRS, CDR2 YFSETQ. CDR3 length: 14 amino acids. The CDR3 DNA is TGCGCCAGCAGCTTGGGATCTAATAATTCACCCCTCCACTTT. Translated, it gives CASSLGSNNSPLHF.

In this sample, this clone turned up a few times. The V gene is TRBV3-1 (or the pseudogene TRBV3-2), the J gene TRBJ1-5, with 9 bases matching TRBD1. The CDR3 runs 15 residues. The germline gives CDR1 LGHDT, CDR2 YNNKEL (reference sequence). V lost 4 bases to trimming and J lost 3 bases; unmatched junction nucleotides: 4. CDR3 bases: TGTGCCAGCAGCCTCACAGGGGGCTTCAATCAGCCCCAGCATTTT. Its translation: CASSLTGGFNQPQHF.

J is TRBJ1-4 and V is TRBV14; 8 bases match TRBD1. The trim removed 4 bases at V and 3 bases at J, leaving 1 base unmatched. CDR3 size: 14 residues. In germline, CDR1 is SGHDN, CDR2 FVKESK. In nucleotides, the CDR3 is TGTGCCAGCAGCCGACAGGGGTCTAATGAAAAACTGTTTTTT. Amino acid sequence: CASSRQGSNEKLFF.

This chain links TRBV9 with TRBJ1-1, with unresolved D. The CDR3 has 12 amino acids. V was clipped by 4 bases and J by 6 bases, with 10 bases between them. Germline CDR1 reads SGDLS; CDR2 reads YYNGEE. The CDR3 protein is CASSPLRAEAFF. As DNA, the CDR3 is TGTGCCAGCAGCCCCCTGAGAGCTGAAGCTTTCTTT.

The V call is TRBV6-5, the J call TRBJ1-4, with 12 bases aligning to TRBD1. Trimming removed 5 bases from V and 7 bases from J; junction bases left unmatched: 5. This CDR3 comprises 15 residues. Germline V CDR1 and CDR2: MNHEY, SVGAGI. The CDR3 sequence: CASSKGQGAGEKLFF. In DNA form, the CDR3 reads TGTGCCAGCAGTAAGGGACAGGGGGCAGGTGAAAAACTGTTTTTT.